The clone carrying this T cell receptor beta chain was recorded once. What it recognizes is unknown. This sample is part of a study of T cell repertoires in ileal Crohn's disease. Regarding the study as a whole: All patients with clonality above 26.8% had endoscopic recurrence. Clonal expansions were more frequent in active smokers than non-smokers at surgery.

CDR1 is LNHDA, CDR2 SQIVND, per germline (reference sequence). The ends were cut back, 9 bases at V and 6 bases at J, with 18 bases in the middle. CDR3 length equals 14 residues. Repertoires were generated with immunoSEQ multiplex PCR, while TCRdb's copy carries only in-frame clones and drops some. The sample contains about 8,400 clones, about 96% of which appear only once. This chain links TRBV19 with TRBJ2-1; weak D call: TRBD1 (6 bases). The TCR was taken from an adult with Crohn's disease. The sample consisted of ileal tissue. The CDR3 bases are TGTGCCAGCACAAGGACAGCCCAGGGCAATGAGCAGTTCTTC. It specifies CASTRTAQGNEQFF.